This TCR beta chain was retrieved from a study of blood T cell repertoires in COVID-19. Study information: The United States, Italy and Spain were the sources of the acute and convalescent COVID-19 samples.

This clone occurred once. As originally analysed: Cell counts per sample came from amplifying reference gene primers. Only in-frame clones appear in the TCRdb table, and some are missing; sequencing was by immunoSEQ multiplex PCR. The D gene and trimming were derived from the DNA, and the V and J assignments and clone size from that table. The top ten clones hold more than 9% of a sample with a few hundred thousand clones, approximately 89% of them seen once. The CDR3 contains 15 residues. Germline V CDR1 and CDR2: SGHKS, YYEKEE (reference sequence). V lost 0 bases and J lost 3; bases outside the gene matches: 3.

This sequence joins TRBV5-5 and TRBJ1-5; 7 bases fit TRBD1. The sample was peripheral blood. The receptor was isolated from a woman aged 25 to 39 with COVID-19, enrolled during active disease. CDR3 coding DNA: TGTGCCAGCAGCTTGGCCGGGACAGTCAATCAGCCCCAGCATTTT. It is translated as CASSLAGTVNQPQHF.